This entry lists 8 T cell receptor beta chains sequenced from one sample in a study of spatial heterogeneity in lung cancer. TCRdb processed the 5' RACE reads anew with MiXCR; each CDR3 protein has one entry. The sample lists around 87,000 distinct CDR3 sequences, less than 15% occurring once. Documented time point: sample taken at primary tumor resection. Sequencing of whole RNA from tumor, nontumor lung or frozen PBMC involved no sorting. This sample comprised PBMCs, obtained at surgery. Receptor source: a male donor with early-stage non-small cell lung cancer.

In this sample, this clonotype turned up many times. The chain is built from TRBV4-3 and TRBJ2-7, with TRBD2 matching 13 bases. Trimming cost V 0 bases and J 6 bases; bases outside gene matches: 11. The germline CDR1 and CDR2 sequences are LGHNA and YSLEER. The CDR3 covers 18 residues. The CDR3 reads CASSQEAPGLAGFGEQYF. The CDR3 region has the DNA TGCGCCAGCAGCCAAGAGGCACCGGGACTAGCGGGGTTTGGCGAGCAGTACTTC.

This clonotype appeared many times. CDR3 sequence reads: CSVGVSGRTDTQYF. The DNA for the CDR3 is TGCAGCGTCGGGGTTAGCGGCCGCACAGATACGCAGTATTTT. V is TRBV29-1 and J is TRBJ2-3; a possible D gene is TRBD2 (6 bases). The CDR3 spans 14 residues. The ends were cut back, 6 bases at V and 1 base at J, with 14 bases in the middle. Germline lookup yields CDR1 SQVTM and CDR2 ANQGSEA.

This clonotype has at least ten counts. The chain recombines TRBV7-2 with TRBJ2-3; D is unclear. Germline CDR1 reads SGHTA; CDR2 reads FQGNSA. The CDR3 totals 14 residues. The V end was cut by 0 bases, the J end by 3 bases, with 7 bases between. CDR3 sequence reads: CASSLARVTDTQYF. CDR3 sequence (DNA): TGTGCCAGCAGCTTAGCCCGCGTGACAGATACGCAGTATTTT.

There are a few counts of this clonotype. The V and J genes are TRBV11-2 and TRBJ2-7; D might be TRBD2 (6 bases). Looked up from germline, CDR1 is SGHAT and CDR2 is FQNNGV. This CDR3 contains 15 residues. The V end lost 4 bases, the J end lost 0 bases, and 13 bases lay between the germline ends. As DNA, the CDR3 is TGTGCCAGCAGCTCAACTCCCGGGGGCTCCTACGAGCAGTACTTC. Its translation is CASSSTPGGSYEQYF.

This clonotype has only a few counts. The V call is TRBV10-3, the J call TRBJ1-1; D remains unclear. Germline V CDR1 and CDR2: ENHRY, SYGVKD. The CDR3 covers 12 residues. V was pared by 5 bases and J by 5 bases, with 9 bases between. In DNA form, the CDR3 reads TGTGCCATCAGTAGGCCGGGGACTGAAGCTTTCTTT. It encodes CAISRPGTEAFF.

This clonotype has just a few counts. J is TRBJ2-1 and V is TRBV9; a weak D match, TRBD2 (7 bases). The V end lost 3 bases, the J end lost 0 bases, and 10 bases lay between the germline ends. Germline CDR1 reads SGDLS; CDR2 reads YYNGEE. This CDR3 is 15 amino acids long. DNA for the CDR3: TGTGCCAGCAGCGAGGGGGGGAACTCCTACAATGAGCAGTTCTTC. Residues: CASSEGGNSYNEQFF. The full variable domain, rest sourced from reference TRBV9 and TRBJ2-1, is DSGVTQTPKHLITATGQRVTLRCSPRSGDLSVYWYQQSLDQGLQFLIQYYNGEERAKGNILERFSAQQFPDLHSELNLSSLELGDSALYFCASSEGGNSYNEQFFGPGTRLTVL.

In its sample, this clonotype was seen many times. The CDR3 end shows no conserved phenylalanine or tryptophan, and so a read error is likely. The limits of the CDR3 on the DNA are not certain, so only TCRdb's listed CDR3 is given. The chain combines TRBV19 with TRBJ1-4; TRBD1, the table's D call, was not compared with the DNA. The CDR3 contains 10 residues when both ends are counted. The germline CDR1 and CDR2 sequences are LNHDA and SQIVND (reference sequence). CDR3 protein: CASSRGYLGA.

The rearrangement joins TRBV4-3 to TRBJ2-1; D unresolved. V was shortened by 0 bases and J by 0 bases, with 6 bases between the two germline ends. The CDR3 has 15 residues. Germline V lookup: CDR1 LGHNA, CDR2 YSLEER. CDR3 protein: CASSQDQSSYNEQFF. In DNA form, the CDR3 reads TGCGCCAGCAGCCAAGACCAGAGCTCCTACAATGAGCAGTTCTTC.